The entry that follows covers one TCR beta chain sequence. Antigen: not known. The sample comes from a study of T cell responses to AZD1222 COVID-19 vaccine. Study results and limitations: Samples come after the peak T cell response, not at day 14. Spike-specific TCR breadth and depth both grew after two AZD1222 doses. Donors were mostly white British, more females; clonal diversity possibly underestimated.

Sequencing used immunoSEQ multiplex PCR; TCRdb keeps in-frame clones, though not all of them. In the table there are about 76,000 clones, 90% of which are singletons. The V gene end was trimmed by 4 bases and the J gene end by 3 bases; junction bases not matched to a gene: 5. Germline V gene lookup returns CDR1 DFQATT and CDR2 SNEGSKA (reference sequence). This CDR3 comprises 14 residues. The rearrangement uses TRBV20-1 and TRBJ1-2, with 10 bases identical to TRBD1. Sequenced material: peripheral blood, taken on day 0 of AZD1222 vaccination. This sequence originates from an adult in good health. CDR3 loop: CSANDRGRDYGYTF. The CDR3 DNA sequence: TGCAGTGCTAATGACAGGGGGCGAGACTATGGCTACACCTTC.